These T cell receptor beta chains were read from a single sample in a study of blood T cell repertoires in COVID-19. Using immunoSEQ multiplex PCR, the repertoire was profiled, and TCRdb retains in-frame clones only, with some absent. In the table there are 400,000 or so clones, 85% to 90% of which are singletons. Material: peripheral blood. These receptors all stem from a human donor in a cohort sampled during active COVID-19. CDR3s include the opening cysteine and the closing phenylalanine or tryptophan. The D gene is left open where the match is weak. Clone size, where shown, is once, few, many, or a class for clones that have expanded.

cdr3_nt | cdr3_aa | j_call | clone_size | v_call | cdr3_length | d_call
TGCGCCAGCAGCTTGAACAGGGGCAAGACCCAGTACTTC | CASSLNRGKTQYF | TRBJ2-5 | - | TRBV5-1 | 13 | TRBD1
TGTGCCAGTAGTAACAGGGATCCCTCCTACGAGCAGTACTTC | CASSNRDPSYEQYF | TRBJ2-7 | - | TRBV19 | 14 | -
TGCGCCAGCAGCTTGTTAGAATCCGAGACCCAGTACTTC | CASSLLESETQYF | TRBJ2-5 | - | TRBV5-1 | 13 | -
TGCGCCAGCGGGGAGGGGCCCTACGAGCAGTACTTC | CASGEGPYEQYF | TRBJ2-7 | - | TRBV5-1 | 12 | TRBD2
TGTGCCAGCAGTGAGGCGGGAGGTTGGGGCAGTGAGCAGTTCTTC | CASSEAGGWGSEQFF | TRBJ2-1 | few | TRBV6-1 | 15 | TRBD2
TGCGCCAGCAGCTCGAACTTGCCCTACGAGCAGTACTTC | CASSSNLPYEQYF | TRBJ2-7 | - | TRBV5-1 | 13 | -
TGCGCCAGCAGCTCCCCCGGGACTAGCGGGATTGGGGAGACCCAGTACTTC | CASSSPGTSGIGETQYF | TRBJ2-5 | few | TRBV5-1 | 17 | TRBD2
TGTGCCAGCAGCCCCGCGGGAGGCCTCGACACCGGGGAGCTGTTTTTT | CASSPAGGLDTGELFF | TRBJ2-2 | - | TRBV7-2 | 16 | TRBD2
TGTGCCAGCAGCCCGGGGACAGGAGCCTCCTACGAGCAGTACTTC | CASSPGTGASYEQYF | TRBJ2-7 | - | TRBV7-9 | 15 | TRBD1
TGCGCCAGCAGCTTCACAGGGGGTAGGGAGACCCAGTACTTC | CASSFTGGRETQYF | TRBJ2-5 | - | TRBV5-1 | 14 | TRBD1
TGTGCCAGCAGTTACACCAACTTAGGGGGGGCGGGAGCTTTCTTT | CASSYTNLGGAGAFF | TRBJ1-1 | - | TRBV6-5 | 15 | -
TGTGCCAGCAGTGCAGGAGGGGCCTATGGCTACACCTTC | CASSAGGAYGYTF | TRBJ1-2 | - | TRBV2 | 13 | -
TGTGCCAGCAGTGAATACGGTGAGCAGTTCTTC | CASSEYGEQFF | TRBJ2-1 | - | TRBV6-1 | 11 | -
TGTGCCAGCATGATGGCGGGGTGGTACAATGAGCAGTTCTTC | CASMMAGWYNEQFF | TRBJ2-1 | - | TRBV6-5 | 14 | -
TGTGCCAGCAGCCAGGCGGGGGGCTCTAGCGAGCAGTACTTC | CASSQAGGSSEQYF | TRBJ2-7 | - | TRBV9 | 14 | TRBD2
TGTGCCAGCAGCCAAGATGGGGGAGGATACGAGCAGTACTTC | CASSQDGGGYEQYF | TRBJ2-7 | - | TRBV3-1/TRBV3-2 | 14 | -
TGTGCCAGCAGCTCTCGGACTGGCAGGCAGTATTTT | CASSSRTGRQYF | TRBJ2-3 | - | TRBV7-8 | 12 | -
TGCAGCGTTACAGAAGTTGAAAAACTGTTTTTT | CSVTEVEKLFF | TRBJ1-4 | - | TRBV29-1 | 11 | -
TGTGCCAGCTCATCCGCGGGGCTAGCGGAAGCCACAGATACGCAGTATTTT | CASSSAGLAEATDTQYF | TRBJ2-3 | - | TRBV18 | 17 | TRBD2
TGTGCCAGCAGCGAAAACAGGGTTGGAGAGACACCCCTCCACTTT | CASSENRVGETPLHF | TRBJ1-6 | few | TRBV6-4 | 15 | -
TGTGCCAGCAGCGCCGGGTTTGAGACCCAAGAGACCCAGTACTTC | CASSAGFETQETQYF | TRBJ2-5 | - | TRBV6-5 | 15 | -
TGTGCCAGCAGCTTTCACAACAGCCAAGTGGAGGAGCAAGAAAAACTGTTTTTT | CASSFHNSQVEEQEKLFF | TRBJ1-4 | once | TRBV7-2 | 18 | -
TGTGCCAGCAGAATGGACAGGTCGGGCAATGAGCAGTTCTTC | CASRMDRSGNEQFF | TRBJ2-1 | - | TRBV6-5 | 14 | TRBD1
TGTGCCAGTATTCGGATCGGGACAGGGAGCACTAATGAAAAACTGTTTTTT | CASIRIGTGSTNEKLFF | TRBJ1-4 | - | TRBV19 | 17 | TRBD1
TGTGCCAGCAGCCAGGGGGCGTCGGGGACGTACTTC | CASSQGASGTYF | TRBJ2-7 | - | TRBV3-1/TRBV3-2 | 12 | -
TGCGCCAGCAGCCCAAGGAAGGACAGCCTCAGCTCCTACAATGAGCAGTTCTTC | CASSPRKDSLSSYNEQFF | TRBJ2-1 | once | TRBV5-1 | 18 | -
TGTGCCAGCAGCTTAGATAGCGGGGGGGCCAGTGAGCAGTTCTTC | CASSLDSGGASEQFF | TRBJ2-1 | once | TRBV7-3 | 15 | TRBD2
TGTGCCAGACCTGAAACTGACACCTCCTACGAGCAGTACTTC | CARPETDTSYEQYF | TRBJ2-7 | - | TRBV7-2 | 14 | -
TGTGCCAGCTCCGGGACTAGCGGCTACGAGCAGTACTTC | CASSGTSGYEQYF | TRBJ2-7 | - | TRBV18 | 13 | TRBD2
TGTGCCAGCTCACCTCGACAGGGGCCCTACAATGAGCAGTTCTTC | CASSPRQGPYNEQFF | TRBJ2-1 | - | TRBV18 | 15 | TRBD1
TGTGCCAGTAGTATCCCAGGGCTGCGGAACACTGAAGCTTTCTTT | CASSIPGLRNTEAFF | TRBJ1-1 | - | TRBV19 | 15 | -
TGTGCCAGTAGTATTAGGCGGGGGGCCTCTGGAGATACGCAGTATTTT | CASSIRRGASGDTQYF | TRBJ2-3 | - | TRBV19 | 16 | TRBD2
TGTGCCAGCAGCCAAGACTTAGCAGGGAAGCAGTACTTC | CASSQDLAGKQYF | TRBJ2-7 | - | TRBV14 | 13 | -
TGTGCCAGCAGCTCCGATGCGGATCAGAAGCTGTTTTTT | CASSSDADQKLFF | TRBJ2-2 | - | TRBV5-5 | 13 | -
TGTGCCAGCAGATTGACAGGGGGAGGGTATGGCTACACCTTC | CASRLTGGGYGYTF | TRBJ1-2 | - | TRBV2 | 14 | TRBD1
TGCGCCAGCCGCCTAGGCAATGAGCAGTTCTTC | CASRLGNEQFF | TRBJ2-1 | - | TRBV5-1 | 11 | -
TGTGCCAGTAGTATAAGGGCAGGGGCCTACGAGCAGTACTTC | CASSIRAGAYEQYF | TRBJ2-7 | - | TRBV19 | 14 | -
TGTGCCAGCCGGCGGGGGGGGCAGAACTATGGCTACACCTTC | CASRRGGQNYGYTF | TRBJ1-2 | - | TRBV9 | 14 | -
TGTGCCAGCAGCTCCGTAGCGGGGGGGCCGGCAGATACGCAGTATTTT | CASSSVAGGPADTQYF | TRBJ2-3 | - | TRBV7-3 | 16 | TRBD2
TGCAGCGTTGAAGCAGCCGGAGGAGGGGGCCGTGAAAAACTGTTTTTT | CSVEAAGGGGREKLFF | TRBJ1-4 | - | TRBV29-1 | 16 | TRBD1
TGCGCCAGCACGCGGGGACAGGGTGAAGGAGGCTACACCTTC | CASTRGQGEGGYTF | TRBJ1-2 | - | TRBV5-1 | 14 | TRBD1
TGTGCCAGCAGTTTCACCCCTGGTAGCCCTCTCAACACCGGGGAGCTGTTTTTT | CASSFTPGSPLNTGELFF | TRBJ2-2 | once | TRBV28 | 18 | -
TGTGCCAGCAGTGATAGCGGGGAGGACGATACGCAGTATTTT | CASSDSGEDDTQYF | TRBJ2-3 | - | TRBV2 | 14 | TRBD2
TGTGCCAGCAGCTTAGGGCTAGCGGTTGGCTCTGGGGCCAACGTCCTGACTTTC | CASSLGLAVGSGANVLTF | TRBJ2-6 | - | TRBV7-2 | 18 | TRBD2
TGTGCCAGCAGCTTACTGGGACAGGGAAACACCATATATTTT | CASSLLGQGNTIYF | TRBJ1-3 | - | TRBV7-9 | 14 | TRBD1
TGTGCCAGCAGCCCTAGGGGGGGGAGATCGAACACTGAAGCTTTCTTT | CASSPRGGRSNTEAFF | TRBJ1-1 | once | TRBV7-9 | 16 | -
TGTGCCAGCAGCTTAATAGGGGAGGAGTACAATGAAAAACTGTTTTTT | CASSLIGEEYNEKLFF | TRBJ1-4 | few | TRBV7-3 | 16 | -
TGTGCCAGCTCATCCTTCGCCCGACAGGGGGACTCTGAAGCTTTCTTT | CASSSFARQGDSEAFF | TRBJ1-1 | once | TRBV18 | 16 | TRBD1
TGCGCCAGCAGCTTATGGAAGAGTATAGCTAGCACAGATACGCAGTATTTT | CASSLWKSIASTDTQYF | TRBJ2-3 | - | TRBV5-1 | 17 | -
TGTGCCAGCAGCGCAGGCCTGTCCGAGCAGTACTTC | CASSAGLSEQYF | TRBJ2-7 | few | TRBV7-9 | 12 | -
TGCGCCAGCAGCCGATCAGGGGTTGGTCGGACTGAAGCTTTCTTT | CASSRSGVGRTEAFF | TRBJ1-1 | few | TRBV5-1 | 15 | -